This is a list of T cell receptor beta chains from one sample in a study of blood T cell repertoires in COVID-19. Some clones are missing from TCRdb's copy, which holds only in-frame ones; the method was immunoSEQ multiplex PCR. The data show approximately 240,000 clones, 80% to 85% seen once. Material for sequencing was peripheral blood. These receptors were taken from a woman aged 60-75 years with acute or convalescent COVID-19. Both conserved end residues are part of each CDR3. Each record gives: clone size, V gene, D gene, J gene, CDR3 protein, CDR3 DNA. D genes are given only for firm matches. Clone size is given for some rows only: seen once, a few or many times, or a class if the clone is expanded.

>NA|TRBV3-1/TRBV3-2|TRBD1|TRBJ1-1
CASTGTGTEAFF
TGTGCCAGCACTGGGACAGGCACTGAAGCTTTCTTT
>NA|TRBV5-6|NA|TRBJ1-2
CASSFNRVVRHGYTF
TGTGCCAGCAGCTTCAACAGGGTAGTAAGGCATGGCTACACCTTC
>NA|TRBV7-7|TRBD2|TRBJ2-1
CASSLGSSGGGEQFF
TGTGCTAGCAGCTTAGGATCTAGCGGGGGTGGTGAGCAGTTCTTC
>NA|TRBV12-3/TRBV12-4|NA|TRBJ1-4
CASSLARNEKLFF
TGTGCCAGCAGTTTAGCACGGAATGAAAAACTGTTTTTT
>NA|TRBV14|TRBD1|TRBJ2-7
CASSQFRGQGAYEQYF
TGTGCCAGCAGCCAATTTCGCGGGCAGGGGGCATACGAGCAGTACTTC
>NA|TRBV11-2|TRBD2|TRBJ2-1
CASSFLAGGLGEQFF
TGTGCCAGCAGCTTCCTAGCGGGGGGACTTGGTGAGCAGTTCTTC
>few|TRBV7-6|TRBD1|TRBJ2-2
CASSLPGQGDTGELFF
TGTGCCAGCAGCTTGCCGGGACAGGGGGATACCGGGGAGCTGTTTTTT
>NA|TRBV28|NA|TRBJ1-1
CASRRNLVSEAFF
TGTGCCAGCAGGCGCAACCTCGTCTCTGAAGCTTTCTTT
>NA|TRBV5-5|NA|TRBJ1-1
CASRPGTNTEAFF
TGTGCCAGCAGGCCGGGTACGAACACTGAAGCTTTCTTT
>NA|TRBV11-3|NA|TRBJ1-3
CASSLGGTESGNTIYF
TGTGCCAGCAGCTTAGGTGGTACAGAGTCCGGAAACACCATATATTTT
>NA|TRBV2|TRBD2|TRBJ2-7
CASSEYERGAYEQYF
TGTGCCAGCAGTGAATATGAGCGGGGGGCCTACGAGCAGTACTTC
>NA|TRBV27|NA|TRBJ1-4
CASSFGWGDEKLFF
TGTGCCAGCAGTTTTGGATGGGGCGATGAAAAACTGTTTTTT
>NA|TRBV7-3|TRBD1|TRBJ1-1
CASSLTAGGTEAFF
TGTGCCAGCAGCTTAACGGCAGGGGGAACTGAAGCTTTCTTT
>NA|TRBV7-2|TRBD1|TRBJ1-1
CASSQNGDSNSEAFF
TGTGCCAGCAGCCAAAATGGGGACAGTAACTCTGAAGCTTTCTTT
>NA|TRBV3-1/TRBV3-2|NA|TRBJ1-2
CASSQGGGAFYGYTF
TGTGCCAGCAGCCAAGGCGGGGGGGCTTTCTATGGCTACACCTTC
>NA|TRBV7-8|NA|TRBJ2-5
CASSPQGGGKTQYF
TGTGCCAGCAGCCCCCAAGGGGGCGGGAAGACCCAGTACTTC
>NA|TRBV10-3|NA|TRBJ2-1
CAISERLSSYNEQFF
TGTGCCATCAGTGAGCGTCTGAGCTCCTACAATGAGCAGTTCTTC